Each of the 16 T cell receptor beta chains below was sequenced from the same sample in a study of Tregs in tolerant kidney transplant recipients. Repertoires were generated with immunoSEQ multiplex PCR, while TCRdb's copy carries only in-frame clones and drops some. The sample has 85,000 to 95,000 clones; approximately 92% are singletons. Sequenced input: CD8+ T cells from blood. Receptors were obtained from a human donor in good health.

This chain links TRBV19 with TRBJ1-5, with D possibly being TRBD1 (6 bases). Germline loops: CDR1 LNHDA, CDR2 SQIVND (reference sequence). Trimming took 5 bases from V and 3 from J, leaving 11 bases between them. CDR3 length: 14 residues. CDR3: CASSFRDTNQPQHF. The CDR3 DNA reads TGTGCCAGTAGTTTCCGGGACACCAATCAGCCCCAGCATTTT.

The chain employs TRBV13 and TRBJ2-7, with TRBD2 as a possible D gene (6 bases). The germline V gene has CDR1 PRHDT and CDR2 FYEKMQ (reference sequence). This CDR3 has 13 residues. The germline V and J ends were trimmed by 0 bases and 7 bases, with 10 bases remaining between them. CDR3 in DNA: TGTGCCAGCAGCTTAGGTTCTAGCGATGAGCAGTACTTC. Translated: CASSLGSSDEQYF.

V gene TRBV15 combines with J gene TRBJ2-7; unclear D gene. The CDR3 loop spans 13 amino acids. Germline values: CDR1 LNHNV, CDR2 YYDKDF (reference sequence). Trimming took off 9 bases at V and 0 bases at J, with 12 bases between the two ends. The CDR3 spells CATGSSSSYEQYF. DNA of the CDR3: TGTGCCACTGGGTCCTCAAGCTCCTACGAGCAGTACTTC.

This clone was seen only a few times. The chain links TRBV7-9 to TRBJ1-2; possibly TRBD1 for D (6 bases). The length of the CDR3 is 16 residues. Germline-derived CDR1 and CDR2 are SEHNR and FQNEAQ (reference sequence). V dropped 4 bases and J dropped 4 bases, with 19 bases sitting between them. The CDR3 loop reads CASSSLAEGEGYGYTF. The CDR3 DNA reads TGTGCCAGCAGCTCCCTTGCCGAGGGGGAGGGCTATGGCTACACCTTC.

The chain joins TRBV5-1 to TRBJ2-7; D may be TRBD2 (5 bases). Trimming took off 4 bases at V and 1 base at J, with 9 bases between the two ends. The germline CDR1 and CDR2 sequences are SGHRS and YFSETQ. CDR3 length: 13 residues. The CDR3 reads CASSLRTSYEQYF. In nucleotides, the CDR3 is TGCGCCAGCAGCCTCCGGACTTCCTACGAGCAGTACTTC.

The chain recombines TRBV27 with TRBJ1-5; a possible D gene is TRBD1 (5 bases). V was clipped by 2 bases and J by 3 bases, with 8 bases between them. Germline values: CDR1 MNHEY, CDR2 SMNVEV (reference sequence). This CDR3 has 14 amino acids. CDR3 in DNA: TGTGCCAGCAGTTTAAGGGGACCCAATCAGCCCCAGCATTTT. Its protein is CASSLRGPNQPQHF.

V gene TRBV6-4 combines with J gene TRBJ2-7, with 11 bases lining up with TRBD2. Germline V gene lookup returns CDR1 MRHNA and CDR2 SNTAGT. The CDR3 extends over 16 amino acids. The ends lost 3 bases at V and 0 bases at J; junction bases unmatched: 4. The CDR3 is CASSETGTSGSYEQYF. CDR3 nucleotide sequence: TGTGCCAGCAGTGAAACCGGGACTAGCGGCTCCTACGAGCAGTACTTC.

V and J are TRBV7-9 and TRBJ1-1, with unresolved D. The V gene's germline CDR1 is SEHNR and CDR2 FQNEAQ (reference sequence). V lost 0 bases, J lost 4 bases, and 12 bases lay in between. The CDR3 spans 15 residues. The CDR3, as DNA: TGTGCCAGCAGCTTAGCGGGTGGCCAGGCCACTGAAGCTTTCTTT. Protein: CASSLAGGQATEAFF.

Note on this clone: Other DNA sequences within the sample encode an identical CDR3. V is TRBV9 and J is TRBJ1-5; D unresolved. The CDR3 extends over 15 amino acids. Germline values: CDR1 SGDLS, CDR2 YYNGEE. Trimming took 2 bases from V and 0 from J, leaving 9 bases between them. The CDR3, as DNA: TGTGCCAGCAGCGTCGGCGGGAATAGCAATCAGCCCCAGCATTTT. It translates to CASSVGGNSNQPQHF.

The CDR3 DNA reads as TGTGCCAGCAGCTTAGGGGCAGGAGGGGTAGAGGAGACCCAGTACTTC. This encodes CASSLGAGGVEETQYF. The rearrangement joins TRBV7-2 to TRBJ2-5; maybe TRBD2 (6 bases). The length of the CDR3 is 16 residues. The germline V gene has CDR1 SGHTA and CDR2 FQGNSA. V was cut by 1 base and J by 5 bases, with 17 bases left in between.

The V and J genes are TRBV27 and TRBJ1-2; TRBD1 aligns across 7 bases. V was pared by 7 bases and J by 4 bases, with 18 bases of the junction left unmatched. Germline V gene lookup returns CDR1 MNHEY and CDR2 SMNVEV (reference sequence). The CDR3 has 17 residues. The CDR3 region is CASTFKTTGMGTYGYTF. CDR3 in DNA: TGTGCCAGCACTTTTAAGACGACAGGGATGGGGACCTATGGCTACACCTTC.

This chain uses TRBV19 with TRBJ2-7; weak D call: TRBD1 (6 bases). This CDR3 is built from 13 residues. Germline loops: CDR1 LNHDA, CDR2 SQIVND (reference sequence). The germline V and J ends were trimmed by 5 bases and 2 bases, with 10 bases remaining between them. CDR3 in amino acids: CASSPGHPYEQYF. The CDR3 DNA reads TGTGCCAGTAGTCCGGGACACCCCTACGAGCAGTACTTC. Filled out from reference TRBV19 and TRBJ2-7, the complete variable domain reads DGGITQSPKYLFRKEGQNVTLSCEQNLNHDAMYWYRQDPGQGLRLIYYSQIVNDFQKGDIAEGYSVSREKKESFPLTVTSAQKNPTAFYLCASSPGHPYEQYFGPGTRLTVT.

V is TRBV6-1 and J is TRBJ1-2; 7 bases agree with TRBD1. The germline CDR1 and CDR2 sequences are MNHNS and SASEGT. V shed 2 bases, J shed 2 bases, and the junction held 5 bases outside the gene matches. This CDR3 has 15 residues. The DNA for the CDR3 is TGTGCCAGCAGTGAATGGGACAGCCCGAACTATGGCTACACCTTC. Residues: CASSEWDSPNYGYTF.

V usage is TRBV4-1 and J usage is TRBJ2-1, with 14 nucleotides matching TRBD2. Germline V gene data show CDR1 as MGHRA and CDR2 as YSYEKL. The V segment lost 3 bases and the J segment 8 bases; nucleotides outside the gene matches: 6. The CDR3 has 16 amino acids. This chain's CDR3 is CASSQAGTSGSDEQFF. The DNA for the CDR3 is TGCGCCAGCAGCCAGGCCGGGACTAGCGGGAGCGATGAGCAGTTCTTC.

J is TRBJ1-2 and V is TRBV19; D unclear. V shed 5 bases and J shed 5 bases, with 12 bases lying between them. The germline V gene encodes CDR1 LNHDA and CDR2 SQIVND (reference sequence). The CDR3 spans 13 residues. The CDR3 loop is CASSDALGYGYTF. CDR3 DNA: TGTGCCAGTAGTGATGCCTTGGGGTATGGCTACACCTTC.

This chain connects TRBV5-6 to TRBJ2-1; unclear D gene. The CDR3 sequence is 16 residues long. Germline lookup yields CDR1 SGHDT and CDR2 YYEEEE. V was pared by 2 bases and J by 0 bases, with 12 bases between. The chain's CDR3 is CASSFNGLSSYNEQFF. CDR3 sequence (DNA): TGTGCCAGCAGCTTTAACGGTCTGAGCTCCTACAATGAGCAGTTCTTC.